There are a few counts of the clone carrying this T cell receptor beta chain. Method: immunoSEQ multiplex PCR; TCRdb's copy keeps in-frame clones and lacks some. Of 100,000 to 150,000 clones in the sample, roughly 72% were seen once. V lost 4 bases to trimming and J lost 6 bases, with 12 bases between them. There are 13 residues in the CDR3. Germline V gives CDR1 KGHDR, CDR2 SFDVKD. The sample belongs to a study of blood T cell repertoires in COVID-19. The sample taken for sequencing was peripheral blood. The TCR was taken from a man aged 55-75 years with acute or convalescent COVID-19. The chain carries TRBV24-1 and TRBJ2-7, with D possibly TRBD1 on 6 matching bases. The CDR3 loop is CATSDPDRPEQYF. CDR3 nucleotides: TGTGCCACCAGTGACCCCGACAGGCCCGAGCAGTACTTC.